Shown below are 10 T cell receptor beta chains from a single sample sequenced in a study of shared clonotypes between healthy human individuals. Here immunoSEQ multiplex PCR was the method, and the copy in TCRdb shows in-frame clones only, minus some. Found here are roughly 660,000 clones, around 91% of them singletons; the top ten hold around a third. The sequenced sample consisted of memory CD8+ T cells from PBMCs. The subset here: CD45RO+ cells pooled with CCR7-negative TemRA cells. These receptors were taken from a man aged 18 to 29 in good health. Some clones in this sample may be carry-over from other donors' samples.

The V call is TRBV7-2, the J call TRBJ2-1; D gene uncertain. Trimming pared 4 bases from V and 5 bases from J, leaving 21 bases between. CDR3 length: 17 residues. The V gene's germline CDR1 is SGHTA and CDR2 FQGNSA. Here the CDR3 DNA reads TGTGCCAGCAGCTCTGCGTCGGTGGGCAGACCTAACAATGAGCAGTTCTTC. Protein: CASSSASVGRPNNEQFF.

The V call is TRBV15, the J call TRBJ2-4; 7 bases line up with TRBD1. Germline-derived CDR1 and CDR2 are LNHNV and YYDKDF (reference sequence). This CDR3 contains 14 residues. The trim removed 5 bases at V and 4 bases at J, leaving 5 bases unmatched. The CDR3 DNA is TGTGCCACCAGCGGCCCAGGGGGTAAAAACATTCAGTACTTC. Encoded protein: CATSGPGGKNIQYF. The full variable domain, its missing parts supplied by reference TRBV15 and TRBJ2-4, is DAMVIQNPRYQVTQFGKPVTLSCSQTLNHNVMYWYQQKSSQAPKLLFHYYDKDFNNEADTPDNFQSRRPNTSFCFLDIRSPGLGDTAMYLCATSGPGGKNIQYFGAGTRLSVL.

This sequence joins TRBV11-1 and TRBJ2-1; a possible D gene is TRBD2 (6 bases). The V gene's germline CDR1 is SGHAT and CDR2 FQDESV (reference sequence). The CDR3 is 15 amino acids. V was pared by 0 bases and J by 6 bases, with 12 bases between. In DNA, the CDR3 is TGTGCCAGCAGCTTAGCGCGCGGTAGCGGCAATGAGCAGTTCTTC. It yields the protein CASSLARGSGNEQFF.

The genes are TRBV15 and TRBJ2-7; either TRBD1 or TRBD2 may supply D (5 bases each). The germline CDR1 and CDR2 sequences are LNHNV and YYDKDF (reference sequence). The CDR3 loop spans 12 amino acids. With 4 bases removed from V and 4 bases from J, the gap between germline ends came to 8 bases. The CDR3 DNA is TGTGCCACCAGCATGGGGGTGTACGAGCAGTACTTC. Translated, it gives CATSMGVYEQYF. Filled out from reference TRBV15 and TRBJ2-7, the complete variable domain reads DAMVIQNPRYQVTQFGKPVTLSCSQTLNHNVMYWYQQKSSQAPKLLFHYYDKDFNNEADTPDNFQSRRPNTSFCFLDIRSPGLGDTAMYLCATSMGVYEQYFGPGTRLTVT.

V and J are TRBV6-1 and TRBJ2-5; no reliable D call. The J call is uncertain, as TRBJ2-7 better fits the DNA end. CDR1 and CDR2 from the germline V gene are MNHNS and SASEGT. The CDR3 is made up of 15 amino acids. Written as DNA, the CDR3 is TGTGCCAGCAGTGAAGCCTTAGGCCAGAACTACGAGCAGTACTTC. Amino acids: CASSEALGQNYEQYF.

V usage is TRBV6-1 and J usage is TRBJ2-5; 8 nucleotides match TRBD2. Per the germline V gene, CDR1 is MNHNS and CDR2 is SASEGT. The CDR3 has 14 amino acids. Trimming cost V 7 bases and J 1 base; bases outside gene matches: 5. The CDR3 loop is CASTIAGRQETQYF. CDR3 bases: TGTGCCAGCACGATAGCGGGACGCCAAGAGACCCAGTACTTC.

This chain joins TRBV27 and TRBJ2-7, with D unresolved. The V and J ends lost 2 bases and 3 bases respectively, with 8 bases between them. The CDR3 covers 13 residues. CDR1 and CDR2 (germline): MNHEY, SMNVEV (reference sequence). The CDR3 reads CASSLASDYEQYF. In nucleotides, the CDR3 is TGTGCCAGCAGTTTAGCTTCCGACTACGAGCAGTACTTC.

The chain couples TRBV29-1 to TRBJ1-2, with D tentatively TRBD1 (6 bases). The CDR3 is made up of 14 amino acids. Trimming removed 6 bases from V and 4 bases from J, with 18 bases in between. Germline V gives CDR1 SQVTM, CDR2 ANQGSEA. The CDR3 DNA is TGCAGCGTCGTGGCAGGGGTAGACGGCTATGGCTACACCTTC. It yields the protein CSVVAGVDGYGYTF.

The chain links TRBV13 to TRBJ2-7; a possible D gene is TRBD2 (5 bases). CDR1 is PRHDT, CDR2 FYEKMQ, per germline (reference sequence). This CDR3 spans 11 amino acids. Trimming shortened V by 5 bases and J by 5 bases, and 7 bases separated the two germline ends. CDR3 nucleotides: TGTGCCAGCAGCGCGGGTGACGAGCAGTACTTC. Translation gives CASSAGDEQYF. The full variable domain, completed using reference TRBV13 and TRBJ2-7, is AAGVIQSPRHLIKEKRETATLKCYPIPRHDTVYWYQQGPGQDPQFLISFYEKMQSDKGSIPDRFSAQQFSDYHSELNMSSLELGDSALYFCASSAGDEQYFGPGTRLTVT.

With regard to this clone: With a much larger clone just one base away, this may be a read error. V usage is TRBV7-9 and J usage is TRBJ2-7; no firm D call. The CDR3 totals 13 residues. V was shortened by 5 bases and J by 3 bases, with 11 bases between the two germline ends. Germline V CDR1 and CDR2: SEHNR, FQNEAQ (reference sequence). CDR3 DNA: TGTGCCAGCAGCCAAGCAATAGGCTACGAGCAGTACTTC. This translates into CASSQAIGYEQYF.